This T cell receptor (beta chain) was retrieved from a study of blood T cell repertoires in COVID-19. About the research overall: T cells, B-cell-depleted T cells, or PBMCs supplied cDNA or gDNA.

The assay was immunoSEQ multiplex PCR, and TCRdb's table has in-frame clones only and misses some. Of 350,000 to 450,000 clones listed, about 89% are singletons. CDR1 and CDR2 (germline): SNHLY, FYNNEI. CDR3 size: 14 residues. Losses at the gene ends were 6 bases for V and 8 bases for J; bases not matched to a gene: 7. The sample consisted of PBMCs or T cells enriched from blood (not recorded which). The clonotype was recovered from a man aged 35 to 55 in a cohort exposed to, infected with or recovered from COVID-19 (not recorded which). This chain connects TRBV2 to TRBJ1-4; 9 bases fit TRBD1. The CDR3 nucleotides are TGTGCCAGCAGGACAGGGGGAATGAGGGAAAAACTGTTTTTT. This gives the protein CASRTGGMREKLFF. Supplemented by reference TRBV2 and TRBJ1-4, the full variable domain reads EPEVTQTPSHQVTQMGQEVILRCVPISNHLYFYWYRQILGQKVEFLVSFYNNEISEKSEIFDDQFSVERPDGSNFTLKIRSTKLEDSAMYFCASRTGGMREKLFFGSGTQLSVL.